The 20 T cell receptor beta chains below come from one sample, sequenced in a study of cytomegalovirus exposure and HLA in healthy donors. The PCR used 60 Vbeta and 13 Jbeta primers. Assay: immunoSEQ multiplex PCR; the TCRdb copy retains only in-frame clones and omits some. This table has 170,000 or so clones, around 80% appearing once. Sequences were obtained from PBMCs. These receptors came from a man younger than 30 in good health and CMV-seronegative.

This chain connects TRBV5-1 to TRBJ2-1; tentatively, D is TRBD2 (6 bases). The CDR3 is 13 amino acids. CDR1 is SGHRS, CDR2 YFSETQ, per germline. The V and J ends lost 0 bases and 9 bases respectively, with 10 bases between them. CDR3 in amino acids: CASSLVRGTEQFF. As DNA, the CDR3 is TGCGCCAGCAGCTTGGTACGGGGGACTGAGCAGTTCTTC.

The rearrangement uses TRBV4-1 and TRBJ1-1; the D gene is possibly TRBD1 (5 bases). CDR3 size: 15 residues. The germline gives CDR1 MGHRA, CDR2 YSYEKL. V lost 2 bases, J lost 2 bases, and 12 bases lay in between. The CDR3 protein is CASSQRLGDNTEAFF. CDR3 sequence (DNA): TGCGCCAGCAGCCAAAGGTTAGGGGATAACACTGAAGCTTTCTTT.

V gene TRBV5-1 combines with J gene TRBJ2-1, with a weak D call TRBD2 (6 bases). V lost 9 bases and J lost 0, with 13 bases in between. From germline, CDR1 is SGHRS and CDR2 YFSETQ. There are 14 residues in the CDR3. The chain's CDR3 is CATRRELSYNEQFF. CDR3 DNA: TGCGCCACCAGGAGGGAGCTCTCCTACAATGAGCAGTTCTTC.

V gene TRBV27 combines with J gene TRBJ2-3, with 7 bases identical to TRBD2. The V segment lost 4 bases and the J segment 2 bases; nucleotides outside the gene matches: 3. Looked up from germline, CDR1 is MNHEY and CDR2 is SMNVEV (reference sequence). The CDR3 sequence is 14 residues long. CDR3 in amino acids: CASSSGLVTDTQYF. DNA for the CDR3: TGTGCCAGCAGTTCAGGACTAGTCACAGATACGCAGTATTTT.

V usage is TRBV7-9 and J usage is TRBJ1-2; TRBD1 aligns across 8 bases. The CDR3 totals 14 residues. Germline lookup yields CDR1 SEHNR and CDR2 FQNEAQ (reference sequence). After removal of 3 bases from V and 2 bases from J, the junction contained 2 bases not matched to a gene. The CDR3 region has the DNA TGTGCCAGCAGCTTGGACAGGGCCAACTATGGCTACACCTTC. Encoded protein: CASSLDRANYGYTF.

V is TRBV10-2 and J is TRBJ2-2; the match to TRBD1 covers 10 bases. J lost 6 bases, V lost 5 bases, and 6 bases had no gene match. The CDR3 consists of 15 residues. The germline V gene encodes CDR1 WSHSY and CDR2 SAAADI. CDR3 DNA sequence: TGCGCCAGCAGTCGTCCCGGGACAGGGGCCGGGGAGCTGTTTTTT. This codes for CASSRPGTGAGELFF.

V and J are TRBV7-9 and TRBJ2-5; weak D call: TRBD2 (6 bases). The V gene's germline CDR1 is SEHNR and CDR2 FQNEAQ (reference sequence). The V end was cut by 5 bases, the J end by 0 bases, with 25 bases between. The CDR3 extends over 19 amino acids. The CDR3 region has the DNA TGTGCCAGCAGCCCACCACCTGTAACCGGGACTTGGTACCAAGAGACCCAGTACTTC. Amino acids: CASSPPPVTGTWYQETQYF.

The rearrangement uses TRBV5-4 and TRBJ2-5; D uncertain. The CDR3 has 13 amino acids. The germline CDR1 and CDR2 sequences are SGHNT and YYREEE (reference sequence). The V end lost 1 base, the J end lost 2 bases, and 6 bases lay between the germline ends. CDR3 protein: CASSLQVQETQYF. As DNA, the CDR3 is TGTGCCAGCAGCTTGCAGGTGCAAGAGACCCAGTACTTC.

J is TRBJ1-6 and V is TRBV19; D is unresolved. This CDR3 region has 16 residues. V was cut by 4 bases and J by 2 bases, with 12 bases left in between. Germline lookup yields CDR1 LNHDA and CDR2 SQIVND (reference sequence). CDR3 nucleotides: TGTGCCAGTAGTAAATCGGGGTACCCCTATAATTCACCCCTCCACTTT. It yields the protein CASSKSGYPYNSPLHF.

V usage is TRBV16 and J usage is TRBJ2-5; TRBD1 aligns across 7 bases. The CDR3 runs 16 residues. Trimming at V came to 4 bases and at J to 4 bases, leaving 12 bases not matched to a gene. Germline V gene data show CDR1 as KGHSY and CDR2 as FQNENV. The CDR3 region is CASSPHPGQRGETQYF. The CDR3 DNA follows: TGTGCCAGCAGCCCTCACCCGGGACAGAGGGGAGAGACCCAGTACTTC.

This chain links TRBV27 with TRBJ2-1, with 7 nucleotides matching TRBD1. Germline CDR1 is MNHEY and CDR2 is SMNVEV (reference sequence). V trimming: 5 bases; J trimming: 3 bases; junction bases outside the gene matches: 4. CDR3 length: 14 residues. The CDR3 coding sequence is TGTGCCAGCAGTCCGGGACAGTTCTACAATGAGCAGTTCTTC. Its translation: CASSPGQFYNEQFF.

The chain joins TRBV4-1 to TRBJ1-4; 7 bases match TRBD1. The CDR3 is made up of 15 amino acids. The trim removed 4 bases at V and 6 bases at J, leaving 8 bases unmatched. Germline values: CDR1 MGHRA, CDR2 YSYEKL. DNA for the CDR3: TGCGCCAGCAGCCTCAACGACAGGGTCTATGAAAAACTGTTTTTT. It codes for CASSLNDRVYEKLFF.

The chain combines TRBV5-8 with TRBJ1-2; D gene uncertain. Trimming removed 0 bases at V and 5 bases at J, with 14 bases between. The CDR3 has 15 amino acids. Germline lookup yields CDR1 SGHTS and CDR2 YDEGEE. The CDR3 coding sequence is TGTGCCAGCAGCTTGGCCCGGGGATCGACTTATGGCTACACCTTC. It yields the protein CASSLARGSTYGYTF.

This sequence joins TRBV27 and TRBJ2-7; D might be TRBD1 (5 bases). The V end was cut by 6 bases, the J end by 2 bases, with 20 bases between. CDR1 MNHEY and CDR2 SMNVEV come from the germline V gene (reference sequence). This CDR3 has 16 amino acids. The CDR3 spells CASSTTFAREPYEQYF. The CDR3, as DNA: TGTGCCAGCAGCACAACTTTTGCCAGGGAACCCTACGAGCAGTACTTC.

The chain carries TRBV4-2 and TRBJ2-1; D not resolved. The germline CDR1 and CDR2 sequences are LGHNA and YNFKEQ. The CDR3 covers 16 residues. Trimming pared 0 bases from V and 0 bases from J, leaving 9 bases between. The CDR3 is CASSQEAFSSYNEQFF. The CDR3 nucleotides read TGTGCCAGCAGCCAAGAGGCCTTCAGCTCCTACAATGAGCAGTTCTTC.

This sequence joins TRBV19 and TRBJ2-1, with a tentative D call TRBD2 (6 bases). Trimming took 5 bases from V and 4 from J, leaving 21 bases between them. Germline V gene data show CDR1 as LNHDA and CDR2 as SQIVND (reference sequence). The CDR3 covers 17 residues. The CDR3 loop reads CASSPGGSGVGYNEQFF. As DNA, the CDR3 is TGTGCCAGTAGTCCTGGGGGGTCGGGTGTTGGGTACAATGAGCAGTTCTTC.

The chain recombines TRBV6-5 with TRBJ2-3, with a possible D match to TRBD1 (6 bases). The CDR3 is made up of 14 amino acids. Germline V gives CDR1 MNHEY, CDR2 SVGAGI. V lost 5 bases and J lost 2, with 11 bases in between. The CDR3 coding sequence is TGTGCCAGCAGTGGGGGCGACCACACAGATACGCAGTATTTT. Its protein product is CASSGGDHTDTQYF.

This clone was seen more than once but under ten times. The chain employs TRBV6-6 and TRBJ1-6, with 8 bases identical to TRBD1. CDR1 is MNHNY, CDR2 SVGAGI, per germline (reference sequence). V dropped 4 bases and J dropped 9; count of bases not matched to a gene: 5. The CDR3 is 14 amino acids. In DNA form, the CDR3 reads TGTGCCAGCAGTTCGACAGGGGAAGGTTCACCCCTCCACTTT. Translated, it gives CASSSTGEGSPLHF.

This clone appeared many times. V gene TRBV6-4 combines with J gene TRBJ2-1; 7 nucleotides line up with TRBD2. After removal of 0 bases from V and 6 bases from J, the junction contained 2 bases not matched to a gene. Germline CDR1 and CDR2: MRHNA and SNTAGT. The CDR3 spans 14 residues. CDR3 sequence reads: CASSDSAGSNEQFF. In DNA, the CDR3 is TGTGCCAGCAGTGACTCAGCGGGGTCCAATGAGCAGTTCTTC.

This chain joins TRBV10-3 and TRBJ2-1; 13 bases match TRBD2. The CDR3 runs to 17 residues. With V trimmed by 7 bases and J by 9 bases, 15 bases remained unmatched. The germline CDR1 and CDR2 sequences are ENHRY and SYGVKD. The DNA of the CDR3 is TGTGCCATCAATCGGGAGCCCGGACTAGCGGGAGAGGGTGAGCAGTTCTTC. Its translation is CAINREPGLAGEGEQFF.